This entry describes one TCR beta chain. This specimen comes from a study of blood T cell repertoires in COVID-19. For the study at large: Both acute and convalescent COVID-19 samples were obtained from the United States, Italy and Spain. T cells, B-cell-depleted T cells, or PBMCs provided the cDNA or gDNA that served as material.

This CDR3 comprises 15 residues. Germline CDR1 and CDR2: SGHAT and FQNNGV. Trimming left V 2 bases short and J 3 bases short, with 14 bases between. Original methodology: The assay estimated nucleated cells by amplifying reference gene primers. Measured with immunoSEQ multiplex PCR; TCRdb has only the in-frame clones, and not every one. Clone size and V and J calls were adopted from that table, with D and trimming inferred from the DNA. The table records some 700,000 clones, around 89% of them present only once. Input material: peripheral blood. The chain is built from TRBV11-2 and TRBJ2-7; weak D call: TRBD1 (6 bases). The source is a woman aged 18-29 years with acute or convalescent COVID-19. CDR3 sequence reads: CASSLSWAGDYEQYF. Here the CDR3 DNA reads TGTGCCAGCAGCTTAAGTTGGGCAGGGGACTACGAGCAGTACTTC. Supplemented by reference TRBV11-2 and TRBJ2-7, the full variable domain reads EAGVAQSPRYKIIEKRQSVAFWCNPISGHATLYWYQQILGQGPKLLIQFQNNGVVDDSQLPKDRFSAERLKGVDSTLKIQPAKLEDSAVYLCASSLSWAGDYEQYFGPGTRLTVT.